Listed below are T cell receptor beta chains from one sample, sequenced in a study of tumor-infiltrating lymphocytes in localized non-small cell lung cancer. This table comes from immunoSEQ multiplex PCR, and its TCRdb copy is limited to in-frame clones, with some not included. Seen here are 21,000 or so clones, roughly 80% observed once, and the top ten hold approximately 3.6%. The sample comprised lung tumor tissue. All receptors derive from a human donor with non-small cell lung cancer. CDR3s include the opening cysteine and the closing phenylalanine or tryptophan. The D gene is left open where the match is weak. Size values are once, few and many counts, or a class for expanded clones, and some rows have none.

D	J	V	size	CDR3	DNA
-	TRBJ1-1	TRBV27	-	CASSLMGGEGKAFF	TGTGCCAGCAGTCTCATGGGCGGAGAGGGAAAAGCTTTCTTT
-	TRBJ2-5	TRBV10-1	few	CASGGQQSQETQYF	TGCGCCAGCGGAGGACAGCAGTCCCAAGAGACCCAGTACTTC
-	TRBJ2-3	TRBV11-3	-	CASSLGSLRDTQYF	TGTGCCAGCAGCTTAGGCTCCCTCAGAGATACGCAGTATTTT
-	TRBJ2-5	TRBV29-1	-	CSGGETQYF	TGCAGCGGTGGGGAGACCCAGTACTTC
TRBD1	TRBJ2-7	TRBV7-9	-	CASSRDRGSFEQYF	TGTGCCAGCAGCCGAGACAGGGGGTCCTTCGAGCAGTACTTC
-	TRBJ2-3	TRBV9	-	CASSPRAESTDTQYF	TGTGCCAGCAGCCCCCGGGCCGAGAGCACAGATACGCAGTATTTT
-	TRBJ1-6	TRBV30	-	CAWSVGSNSPLHF	TGTGCCTGGAGTGTTGGGAGTAATTCACCCCTCCACTTT
-	TRBJ2-7	TRBV6-5	-	CASSYSNVPSSYEQYF	TGTGCCAGCAGTTACTCGAACGTCCCGAGCTCCTACGAGCAGTACTTC
TRBD2	TRBJ2-3	TRBV4-3	-	CASSQEGLVGGTDTQYF	TGCGCCAGCAGCCAAGAGGGACTAGTCGGGGGCACAGATACGCAGTATTTT
TRBD1	TRBJ2-1	TRBV28	-	CASSLRRDRSYNEQFF	TGTGCCAGCAGTTTAAGGAGGGACAGGTCCTACAATGAGCAGTTCTTC
TRBD1	TRBJ2-1	TRBV7-8	-	CASSPRTGGIGGYNEQFF	TGTGCCAGCAGCCCCAGGACAGGGGGGATTGGGGGATACAATGAGCAGTTCTTC
-	TRBJ2-7	TRBV2	few	CASTQTGPSYEQYF	TGTGCCAGCACCCAAACCGGGCCGTCCTACGAGCAGTACTTC
-	TRBJ2-3	TRBV27	-	CASQTYTTDTQYF	TGTGCCAGCCAGACTTACACTACAGATACGCAGTATTTT
-	TRBJ2-7	TRBV7-9	-	CASSLGMSDEQYF	TGTGCCAGCAGCTTAGGGATGAGCGACGAGCAGTACTTC
TRBD1	TRBJ1-4	TRBV4-2	-	CASSQVDREGEKLFF	TGTGCCAGCAGCCAAGTTGACAGGGAGGGAGAAAAACTGTTTTTT